These T cell receptor beta chains were read from a single sample in a study of cytomegalovirus exposure and HLA in healthy donors. Profiled with immunoSEQ multiplex PCR; TCRdb holds only in-frame clones, not every one. The sample holds 50,000 to 70,000 clones. The sample was PBMCs. The receptors come from a male donor in good health and CMV-seronegative. The CDR3 runs from the conserved cysteine through the conserved F or W.

v_call: TRBV9
cdr3_aa: CASSPRGQLSGANVLTF

v_call: TRBV2
cdr3_aa: CASRPDLDNEQFF

v_call: TRBV6-5
cdr3_aa: CASKVGLTKERTQYF

v_call: TRBV7-9
cdr3_aa: CASSPVRGATGELFF

v_call: TRBV10-3
cdr3_aa: CAISGGQGIGPQHF

v_call: TRBV28
cdr3_aa: CASSPPQGAATNEKLFF

v_call: TRBV7-7
cdr3_aa: CASSSAGANEQFF

v_call: TRBV7-9
cdr3_aa: CASSPRGGAYEQYF

v_call: TRBV11-2
cdr3_aa: CASSLRGAGGGNEQFF

v_call: TRBV7-2
cdr3_aa: CASSLAGNTEAFF

v_call: TRBV5-6
cdr3_aa: CASSFYRDNQPQHF

v_call: TRBV4-2
cdr3_aa: CASSQEEREPYEQYF

v_call: TRBV7-6
cdr3_aa: CASSPSQGYGYTF

v_call: TRBV6-5
cdr3_aa: CASTPLAGGENIQYF

v_call: TRBV28
cdr3_aa: CASSMDSDEQYF

v_call: TRBV7-9
cdr3_aa: CASSDPSGTGGALYEQYF

v_call: TRBV28
cdr3_aa: CASSLVDRGHQGAFF

v_call: TRBV18
cdr3_aa: CASSPFGQGRTDTQYF

v_call: TRBV7-9
cdr3_aa: CASSPLSYYGYTF

v_call: TRBV30
cdr3_aa: CAWSPRGLNTEAFF

v_call: TRBV5-4
cdr3_aa: CASSSQGRDLYGYTF

v_call: TRBV7-2
cdr3_aa: CASSFTEASYGYTF

v_call: TRBV28
cdr3_aa: CASSSSSGGHEQYF

v_call: TRBV28
cdr3_aa: CASSLSGHYTEAFF

v_call: TRBV19
cdr3_aa: CASSIVQTYGYTF

v_call: TRBV6-1
cdr3_aa: CASSELAGRGNSPLHF

v_call: TRBV5-4
cdr3_aa: CASSLGGSTDNEQFF

v_call: TRBV20-1
cdr3_aa: CSAKSSYGYTF

v_call: TRBV7-9
cdr3_aa: CASSPGGEREQFF

v_call: TRBV4-3
cdr3_aa: CASSKGQGEKLFF

v_call: TRBV28
cdr3_aa: CASRGRGPADTQYF

v_call: TRBV7-2
cdr3_aa: CASSPNRGTEAFF

v_call: TRBV19
cdr3_aa: CATLDRGGRLTEAFF

v_call: TRBV15
cdr3_aa: CATSRERSGARPQHF

v_call: TRBV2
cdr3_aa: CASRGGQNTYATNEKLFF

v_call: TRBV12-5
cdr3_aa: CASGLTGGYGYGYTF

v_call: TRBV5-5
cdr3_aa: CASSLAASGFSYEQYF

v_call: TRBV30
cdr3_aa: CAWTGMNTEAFF

v_call: TRBV1
cdr3_aa: CTPANEQYF

v_call: TRBV7-2
cdr3_aa: CASSSQGDTEAFF

v_call: TRBV6-5
cdr3_aa: CASSYSGTGAKETQYF

v_call: TRBV10-3
cdr3_aa: CAISEAGASYNEQFF

v_call: TRBV5-4
cdr3_aa: CASSVADGLEQYF